The 10 T cell receptor beta chains listed next were all sequenced from one sample in a study of T cell repertoires in cytomegalovirus infection. TCRdb reprocessed the reads with MiXCR, giving one entry per CDR3 protein. This sample has 300,000 or so distinct CDR3 sequences, with about 9.1% found just once. The material sequenced was PBMCs. Receptors were obtained from a human donor in good health (CMV status not recorded). Some clones in this sample may be carry-over from other donors' samples.

Ten or more counts support this clonotype. The chain is built from TRBV29-1 and TRBJ1-1; no definite D call. Germline V gene sequence: CDR1 SQVTM, CDR2 ANQGSEA. With 6 bases removed from V and 1 base from J, the gap between germline ends came to 15 bases. This CDR3 has 14 amino acids. The CDR3 DNA reads TGCAGCGTGCTCAGCCTAATGGGGAACACTGAAGCTTTCTTT. Translating gives CSVLSLMGNTEAFF.

This chain links TRBV12-3 or TRBV12-4 with TRBJ2-1; no clear D. Trimming pared 5 bases from V and 4 bases from J, leaving 15 bases between. There are 15 residues in the CDR3. This CDR3 reads CASSPRRNDYNEQFF. The DNA for the CDR3 is TGTGCCAGCAGTCCAAGACGGAATGATTACAATGAGCAGTTCTTC.

This clonotype has only a few counts. The CDR3 spells CASSPSTGSGSQPQHF. In DNA form, the CDR3 reads TGCGCCAGCAGCCCGTCGACAGGGAGTGGTAGCCAGCCCCAGCATTTT. This chain links TRBV5-1 with TRBJ1-5; TRBD1 matches at 7 bases. Per the germline V gene, CDR1 is SGHRS and CDR2 is YFSETQ. The J segment lost 7 bases and the V segment lost 4 bases, leaving 14 bases of the junction unmatched. The CDR3 covers 16 residues.

This clonotype was recorded many times. V gene TRBV11-2 combines with J gene TRBJ2-1; 8 bases align to TRBD2. V lost 5 bases to trimming and J lost 4 bases; unmatched junction nucleotides: 10. CDR1 is SGHAT and CDR2 is FQNNGV in the germline V gene. The CDR3 runs 16 residues. The CDR3 reads CASSPNLRGGYNEQFF. The CDR3, as DNA: TGTGCCAGCAGCCCCAATCTCCGGGGGGGATACAATGAGCAGTTCTTC.

Points on this clonotype: A clone one base away is much larger, so this may be a read error. The rearrangement joins TRBV29-1 to TRBJ1-1; TRBD1 matches 7 bases. Trimming cost V 5 bases and J 0 bases; bases outside gene matches: 15. From germline, CDR1 is SQVTM and CDR2 ANQGSEA. The CDR3 totals 17 residues. The CDR3 spells CSVQGGGRLSLNTEAFF. The CDR3 region has the DNA TGCAGCGTTCAGGGGGGGGGTCGTTTGTCATTGAACACTGAAGCTTTCTTT.

This clonotype was found many times. The rearrangement joins TRBV2 to TRBJ2-1, with TRBD2 matching over 7 bases. This CDR3 is 16 amino acids long. The germline V gene encodes CDR1 SNHLY and CDR2 FYNNEI. V shed 1 base, J shed 7 bases, and the junction held 10 bases outside the gene matches. The CDR3 spells CASSEGPGGFINEQFF. The CDR3 DNA follows: TGTGCCAGCAGTGAAGGCCCGGGGGGATTTATAAATGAGCAGTTCTTC.

This clonotype was observed many times. CDR3: CASSLLGRSYNEQFF. The CDR3 DNA reads as TGTGCCAGCAGTTTGTTGGGAAGGTCCTACAATGAGCAGTTCTTC. V is TRBV28 and J is TRBJ2-1, with D unclear. Germline assignment: CDR1 MDHEN and CDR2 SYDVKM. This CDR3 spans 15 amino acids. V was trimmed by 3 bases and J by 1 base, leaving 10 bases between them. Supplemented by reference TRBV28 and TRBJ2-1, the full variable domain reads DVKVTQSSRYLVKRTGEKVFLECVQDMDHENMFWYRQDPGLGLRLIYFSYDVKMKEKGDIPEGYSVSREKKERFSLILESASTNQTSMYLCASSLLGRSYNEQFFGPGTRLTVL.

This clonotype was counted many times. The CDR3 nucleotides read TGTGCCAGCAGCTTGGGACAGGGGGCCCACTATGGCTACACCTTC. It is translated as CASSLGQGAHYGYTF. This chain connects TRBV7-9 to TRBJ1-2; 12 bases fit TRBD1. CDR3 size: 15 residues. With V trimmed by 3 bases and J by 3 bases, 2 bases remained unmatched. Looked up from germline, CDR1 is SEHNR and CDR2 is FQNEAQ (reference sequence).

This clonotype occurred many times. The chain couples TRBV7-2 to TRBJ1-1; D uncertain. Trimming pared 8 bases from V and 0 bases from J, leaving 10 bases between. Germline V CDR1 and CDR2: SGHTA, FQGNSA. The CDR3 loop spans 13 amino acids. The CDR3 here is CASRAHLNTEAFF. CDR3 DNA sequence: TGTGCCAGCCGAGCGCATCTGAACACTGAAGCTTTCTTT.

The chain is built from TRBV3-1 and TRBJ2-1, with 12 nucleotides matching TRBD2. The germline V gene encodes CDR1 LGHDT and CDR2 YNNKEL (reference sequence). Germline trimming cut 3 bases from V and 6 bases from J; bases unmatched to any gene: 6. The CDR3 has 16 amino acids. CDR3 amino acids: CASSQRLAGVGNEQFF. CDR3 nucleotide sequence: TGTGCCAGCAGCCAGCGACTAGCGGGGGTAGGCAATGAGCAGTTCTTC.